This T cell receptor beta chain was observed in a study of cytomegalovirus exposure and HLA in healthy donors. Findings and caveats of the study: Several top significant clusters appeared, in a later analysis, to be linked to common viral pathogens. Earlier analysis yielded a pattern in which most TCR beta V segments were productive about 90% or about 30% of the time.

In nominal health when sampled, donors likely had unrecorded immune exposures nonetheless. PCR was performed using 60 Vbeta and 13 Jbeta primers. In the authors' workflow: Unique TCR beta chains totaled 80 million to 100 million in a later count, with roughly 12 million of them shared. The repertoire was sequenced with immunoSEQ multiplex PCR; TCRdb's copy has only in-frame clones and lacks some. That table gives V, J and clone size, and the DNA gave D and trimming. Of some 180,000 clones in the sample, 73% are singletons; the top ten hold 5% to 5.5%. Per the germline V gene, CDR1 is SGHKS and CDR2 is YYEKEE (reference sequence). This CDR3 comprises 15 residues. V shed 4 bases and J 0 bases; nucleotides not matched to a gene: 2. This clone was counted a few times. Its antigen is unknown.

The origin of this receptor is a woman in her late teens or twenties in good health and CMV-seropositive. The V and J genes are TRBV5-5 and TRBJ2-2, with TRBD2 matching over 8 bases. Sequencing was done on a sample of PBMCs. The CDR3 sequence: CASSRLATNTGELFF. CDR3 coding DNA: TGTGCCAGCAGCCGACTAGCGACGAACACCGGGGAGCTGTTTTTT.